This T cell receptor beta chain was sequenced during a study of T cell responses to AZD1222 COVID-19 vaccine. Germline CDR1 MNHEY, CDR2 SVGEGT. CDR3 length equals 14 residues. V gave up 1 base and J gave up 5 bases, with 9 bases separating them. The study, taken as a whole, reports: Baseline seropositivity characterized only six AZD1222 recipients.

Sequencing used immunoSEQ multiplex PCR; TCRdb keeps in-frame clones, though not all of them. The table shows roughly 200,000 clones, with approximately 90% occurring only once. A remark on this clone: Its antigen remains unknown.

The chain has TRBV6-2 or TRBV6-3 and TRBJ1-5; D remains ambiguous. Specimen: peripheral blood, collected 28 days after the second AZD1222 dose. This TCR came from an adult who received the AZD1222 COVID-19 vaccine. For the CDR3, the DNA is TGTGCCAGCAGTTACTTCGGTCCCGATCAGCCCCAGCATTTT. This gives the protein CASSYFGPDQPQHF.